This TCR beta chain was identified during a study of cytomegalovirus exposure and HLA in healthy donors. In germline, CDR1 is SGHTA, CDR2 FQGTGA. This CDR3 spans 15 amino acids. Unmatched junction bases numbered 5, after V lost 4 bases and J lost 1 base. It was the approximately 120-subject validation cohort, separate from the approximately 620-subject first cohort, to which the donors belonged. Regarding the study as a whole: Cytomegalovirus status was reportedly diagnosed by the classifier with high sensitivity and specificity. That first-cohort TCR clusters tended to co-occur in the 90 to 150 validation repertoires was found in a later analysis. The authors listed 164 TCR beta chains as cytomegalovirus-associated.

A single count supports this clone. What it recognizes is unknown. Sequencing was performed with immunoSEQ multiplex PCR; in TCRdb, only in-frame clones are kept and a portion is missing. Altogether 90,000 to 110,000 clones are present, about 86% being singletons, with the ten largest covering under 4.5%. The specimen was PBMCs. The J gene is TRBJ2-7, the V gene TRBV7-3; 9 nucleotides line up with TRBD1. This clonotype was sampled from a woman under 30 in good health and CMV-seropositive. In DNA, the CDR3 is TGTGCCAGCAGCTCCACAGGGGGCGCTTCCTACGAGCAGTACTTC. It translates to CASSSTGGASYEQYF.